The next 27 T cell receptor beta chains were all read from a single sample in a study of vaccination and CD4 T cells after COVID-19. No antigen has been identified for these receptors. The assay that was used to sequence DNA from cultured CD4+ T cells was the Oncomine TCR Beta short-read assay. TCRdb re-derived calls from the PCR reads in MiXCR, one entry per CDR3 protein. The top ten clones hold about 28% of a sample with 5,000 to 7,000 distinct CDR3 sequences, less than 40% of them seen once. Documented treatment: approximately 10-day PBMC culture with coronavirus spike peptide pools or control peptides (ViraFEST assay). Ahead of the COVID-19 pandemic (2011-2018), the CD4+ T cells of the unexposed donor were collected. The sequencing input was CD4+ T cells from blood, cultured in vitro. The receptor source for this set is a human donor in good health.

This chain connects TRBV5-1 to TRBJ1-1, with TRBD1 matching 7 bases. The germline CDR1 and CDR2 sequences are SGHRS and YFSETQ. There are 17 residues in the CDR3. The V segment lost 2 bases and the J segment 0 bases; nucleotides outside the gene matches: 10. CDR3 sequence reads: CASSFTGAYPMNTEAFF. The CDR3 DNA sequence: TGCGCCAGCAGCTTCACAGGGGCGTATCCGATGAACACTGAAGCTTTCTTT.

This clonotype was counted a few times. The chain recombines TRBV5-1 with TRBJ1-1; D remains unclear. Per the germline V gene, CDR1 is SGHRS and CDR2 is YFSETQ. This CDR3 region has 14 residues. Trimming removed 4 bases from V and 1 base from J, with 11 bases in between. CDR3 in amino acids: CASSTHRGNTEAFF. CDR3 in DNA: TGCGCCAGCAGCACACACAGAGGGAACACTGAAGCTTTCTTT.

This clonotype has a handful of counts. V and J are TRBV20-1 and TRBJ2-7, with TRBD2 matching over 9 bases. Per germline, CDR1 DFQATT and CDR2 SNEGSKA (reference sequence). The CDR3 consists of 13 residues. Trimming took 2 bases from V and 6 from J; bases not matched to a gene: 5. CDR3: CSARKAGGGEQYF. The CDR3 DNA is TGCAGTGCTAGAAAAGCGGGGGGCGGCGAGCAGTACTTC.

DNA of the CDR3: TGTGCCAGCAGCCCGATTCGGACGTCGGTCCATGGCTACACCTTC. It is translated as CASSPIRTSVHGYTF. The rearrangement links TRBV7-8 to TRBJ1-2, with D hard to call. Germline V gene data show CDR1 as SGHVS and CDR2 as FQNEAQ. V was shortened by 5 bases and J by 6 bases, with 19 bases between the two germline ends. The CDR3 extends over 15 amino acids.

The chain has TRBV7-3 and TRBJ1-1; tentatively, D is TRBD1 (6 bases). CDR1 is SGHTA and CDR2 is FQGTGA in the germline V gene. There are 14 residues in the CDR3. The V gene lost 6 bases and the J gene lost 6 bases, with 17 bases spanning the gap. CDR3 sequence (DNA): TGTGCCAGCAGACGCAGTTCGGACAGTTCTGAAGCTTTCTTT. Residues: CASRRSSDSSEAFF.

The chain uses TRBV19 and TRBJ1-1; 10 bases fit TRBD1. This CDR3 spans 14 amino acids. CDR1 LNHDA and CDR2 SQIVND come from the germline V gene (reference sequence). V gave up 3 bases and J gave up 7 bases; unmatched junction bases: 5. CDR3 DNA: TGTGCCAGTAGTATGACAGGGGGCGTCGGTGAAGCTTTCTTT. Translated: CASSMTGGVGEAFF.

The gene calls are TRBV7-2 and TRBJ1-2; 7 bases map to TRBD1. The CDR3 sequence is 15 residues long. The V and J ends lost 2 bases and 8 bases, in that order; junction bases with no gene match: 11. Germline V CDR1 and CDR2: SGHTA, FQGNSA. The CDR3 reads CASSLPLLQGGGYTF. In nucleotides, the CDR3 is TGTGCCAGCAGCTTACCATTACTTCAGGGGGGCGGCTACACCTTC.

In its sample, this clonotype ranks as medium-sized. In nucleotides, the CDR3 is TGTGCCACCAGCACAGGGATGGAGTCAGATACGCAGTATTTT. Translating it yields CATSTGMESDTQYF. This chain uses TRBV24-1 with TRBJ2-3; D is perhaps TRBD1 (6 bases). The CDR3 spans 14 residues. Trimming took 7 bases from V and 4 from J, leaving 14 bases between them. CDR1 is KGHDR, CDR2 SFDVKD, per germline.

Only a few counts were recorded for this clonotype. The chain joins TRBV20-1 to TRBJ1-4; D is undetermined. The CDR3 spans 11 residues. In germline, CDR1 is DFQATT, CDR2 SNEGSKA (reference sequence). V was cut by 5 bases and J by 8 bases, with 9 bases left in between. CDR3 nucleotide sequence: TGCAGTGCTTGGACTTACGAAAAACTGTTTTTT. It yields the protein CSAWTYEKLFF.

This clonotype was detected only a few times. This chain uses TRBV7-2 with TRBJ1-5, with D unclear. The CDR3 is made up of 15 amino acids. Trimming took off 1 base at V and 3 bases at J, with 10 bases between the two ends. CDR1 is SGHTA and CDR2 is FQGNSA in the germline V gene. The CDR3 bases are TGTGCCAGCAGCTTAGTTAATAATCCCAATCAGCCCCAGCATTTT. Residues: CASSLVNNPNQPQHF.

The genes are TRBV11-2 and TRBJ2-7, with 8 positions matching TRBD2. CDR1 SGHAT and CDR2 FQNNGV come from the germline V gene. The CDR3 has 15 residues. V lost 5 bases and J lost 0; bases outside the gene matches: 6. The CDR3 region is CASSPLAGHSYEQYF. The CDR3 coding sequence is TGTGCCAGCAGCCCCCTAGCGGGCCACTCCTACGAGCAGTACTTC.

CDR3 loop: CASSSGKGLGGANVLTF. CDR3 nucleotides: TGTGCCAGCAGCTCAGGGAAGGGGTTAGGCGGGGCCAACGTCCTGACTTTC. V is TRBV11-2 and J is TRBJ2-6; TRBD1 is a possible D gene (5 bases). V was shortened by 4 bases and J by 4 bases, with 17 bases between the two germline ends. Germline lookup yields CDR1 SGHAT and CDR2 FQNNGV. The length of the CDR3 is 17 residues.

The genes are TRBV20-1 and TRBJ2-3; D remains unclear. Trimming shortened V by 0 bases and J by 5 bases, and 18 bases separated the two germline ends. This CDR3 is 16 amino acids long. Germline-derived CDR1 and CDR2 are DFQATT and SNEGSKA (reference sequence). CDR3 residues: CSARDWAWTGGDTQYF. CDR3 sequence (DNA): TGCAGTGCTAGAGACTGGGCCTGGACGGGCGGAGATACGCAGTATTTT.

This rearrangement joins TRBV20-1 to TRBJ2-1; D gene unclear. The CDR3 totals 14 residues. Trimming left V 0 bases short and J 6 bases short, with 12 bases between. The germline V gene has CDR1 DFQATT and CDR2 SNEGSKA (reference sequence). CDR3 DNA sequence: TGCAGTGCTAGAGACCAGACTCAACCCAATGAGCAGTTCTTC. Its translation: CSARDQTQPNEQFF.

The chain uses TRBV6-5 and TRBJ1-2; possible D gene TRBD1, 5 bases. Germline V gene sequence: CDR1 MNHEY, CDR2 SVGAGI. This CDR3 has 16 residues. V lost 2 bases and J 8 bases, leaving 21 bases between the germline ends. The DNA of the CDR3 is TGTGCCAGCAGTTACCGGGGGGACGTAACTATTGGGGGCTACACCTTC. Its translation: CASSYRGDVTIGGYTF.

This clonotype was seen more than once but under ten times. The gene calls are TRBV19 and TRBJ1-2; no reliable D call. This CDR3 spans 15 amino acids. Per germline, CDR1 LNHDA and CDR2 SQIVND (reference sequence). V was cut by 5 bases and J by 1 base, with 14 bases left in between. DNA of the CDR3: TGTGCCAGTAGTCCCCTCTCGGGGAATAACTATGGCTACACCTTC. Its protein is CASSPLSGNNYGYTF.

The table lists this clonotype with a few counts. This CDR3 reads CSAWATGDEKLFF. CDR3 DNA: TGCAGTGCCTGGGCGACAGGGGACGAAAAACTGTTTTTT. The chain employs TRBV20-1 and TRBJ1-4; 8 bases are shared with TRBD1. Germline V lookup: CDR1 DFQATT, CDR2 SNEGSKA (reference sequence). Trimming cost V 6 bases and J 8 bases; bases outside gene matches: 8. This CDR3 has 13 residues.

The gene calls are TRBV6-1 and TRBJ1-4, with a possible D match to TRBD1 (5 bases). Per germline, CDR1 MNHNS and CDR2 SASEGT. This CDR3 has 16 amino acids. V was shortened by 3 bases and J by 2 bases, with 13 bases between the two germline ends. CDR3 nucleotides: TGTGCCAGCAGTGACTTCTCTTGGGGGACTAATGAAAAACTGTTTTTT. Amino acid sequence: CASSDFSWGTNEKLFF.

This sequence joins TRBV15 and TRBJ2-7; D gene uncertain. CDR3 length equals 13 residues. Trimming shortened V by 0 bases and J by 6 bases, and 9 bases separated the two germline ends. Germline CDR1 LNHNV, CDR2 YYDKDF (reference sequence). The CDR3 sequence: CATSRDSLAEQYF. The CDR3 DNA sequence: TGTGCCACCAGCAGAGATTCATTGGCCGAGCAGTACTTC.

This chain connects TRBV14 to TRBJ1-1; D is perhaps TRBD1 (6 bases). The germline CDR1 and CDR2 sequences are SGHDN and FVKESK. V was cut by 0 bases and J by 11 bases, with 10 bases left in between. The CDR3 totals 12 residues. The CDR3 protein is CASSQDRGRAFF. CDR3 coding DNA: TGTGCCAGCAGCCAAGATCGGGGGCGGGCTTTCTTT.

This clonotype occurred a few times. This chain links TRBV2 with TRBJ2-7, with D perhaps TRBD1 (6 bases). Deletions cut 9 bases from V and 4 bases from J, with 10 bases between. CDR1 is SNHLY, CDR2 FYNNEI, per germline. The length of the CDR3 is 11 residues. The CDR3 DNA is TGTGCCAGTCAGGGGAATTACGAGCAGTACTTC. As protein: CASQGNYEQYF.

Only a few counts were recorded for this clonotype. This sequence joins TRBV19 and TRBJ1-2; 7 nucleotides match TRBD1. J gave up 8 bases and V 10 bases, and 10 bases lay outside the gene matches. The CDR3 covers 12 residues. Germline V CDR1 and CDR2: LNHDA, SQIVND (reference sequence). CDR3 nucleotide sequence: TGTGCCACCCACACACAGGGGTACGGCTACACCTTC. Translation: CATHTQGYGYTF. The full variable domain, its missing parts supplied by reference TRBV19 and TRBJ1-2, is DGGITQSPKYLFRKEGQNVTLSCEQNLNHDAMYWYRQDPGQGLRLIYYSQIVNDFQKGDIAEGYSVSREKKESFPLTVTSAQKNPTAFYLCATHTQGYGYTFGSGTRLTVV.

In its sample, this clonotype was seen a few times. The chain couples TRBV20-1 to TRBJ1-1; D may be TRBD1 (5 bases). Germline values: CDR1 DFQATT, CDR2 SNEGSKA (reference sequence). Deletions cut 3 bases from V and 7 bases from J, with 9 bases between. The CDR3 totals 11 residues. The CDR3 DNA reads TGCAGTGCTAGGACAGAGTATGAAGCTTTCTTT. This sequence encodes CSARTEYEAFF.

This clonotype was detected a few times. The rearrangement uses TRBV5-8 and TRBJ1-2; unclear D gene. In germline, CDR1 is SGHTS, CDR2 YDEGEE. V was cut by 4 bases and J by 3 bases, with 13 bases left in between. The CDR3 consists of 14 residues. CDR3 loop: CASSHPRLDYGYTF. The CDR3 nucleotides read TGTGCCAGCAGCCACCCGCGACTTGACTATGGCTACACCTTC.

V and J are TRBV2 and TRBJ2-1; D remains unclear. The CDR3 contains 10 residues. V lost 5 bases to trimming and J lost 6 bases, with 2 bases between them. The V gene's germline CDR1 is SNHLY and CDR2 FYNNEI. The CDR3 here is CASSLNEQFF. For the CDR3, the DNA is TGTGCCAGCAGTCTCAATGAGCAGTTCTTC.

This chain links TRBV6-5 with TRBJ1-2; tentatively, D is TRBD1 (5 bases). CDR1 MNHEY and CDR2 SVGAGI come from the germline V gene. This CDR3 spans 13 amino acids. With 4 bases removed from V and 4 bases from J, the gap between germline ends came to 10 bases. CDR3 sequence reads: CASSFTGSYGYTF. The CDR3 DNA reads TGTGCCAGCAGTTTTACAGGATCCTATGGCTACACCTTC.

The J gene is TRBJ2-5, the V gene TRBV7-3; a weak D match, TRBD2 (6 bases). Germline CDR1 reads SGHTA; CDR2 reads FQGTGA. V lost 8 bases, J lost 2 bases, and 12 bases lay in between. The CDR3 sequence is 13 residues long. The CDR3 DNA sequence: TGTGCCAGCGGCGATGGGGGGCAAGAGACCCAGTACTTC. It yields the protein CASGDGGQETQYF.